Below, 5 T cell receptor beta chains from the same sample are listed, as sequenced in a study of patients and donors after allogeneic stem cell transplantation. Each CDR3 protein is one row after TCRdb ran MiXCR on the RT-PCR reads. Of approximately 210,000 distinct CDR3 sequences listed, around two fifths are singletons. The sequenced sample was blood, either unsorted or a sorted T cell fraction (not recorded which). Receptor source: a human donor who was either an allogeneic HSCT recipient or a stem cell or donor lymphocyte infusion donor (not recorded which). It is not recorded whose cells these are; they may come from a transplant donor.

This clonotype turned up a few times. The chain carries TRBV7-9 and TRBJ1-1, with a possible D match to TRBD1 (6 bases). The length of the CDR3 is 12 residues. The V and J ends lost 8 bases and 1 base respectively, with 8 bases between them. Germline CDR1 and CDR2: SEHNR and FQNEAQ (reference sequence). The CDR3 bases are TGTGCCAGCGACAGGCCGAACACTGAAGCTTTCTTT. This codes for CASDRPNTEAFF.

The chain combines TRBV24-1 with TRBJ2-1; TRBD2 aligns across 10 bases. Germline V gene sequence: CDR1 KGHDR, CDR2 SFDVKD. J gave up 8 bases and V 6 bases, and 6 bases lay outside the gene matches. The CDR3 has 14 amino acids. For the CDR3, the DNA is TGTGCCACCAGTCCAGCGGGAGGGGATGATGAGCAGTTCTTC. Amino acid sequence: CATSPAGGDDEQFF.

V is TRBV11-2 and J is TRBJ1-5; tentative D call: TRBD1 (6 bases). The CDR3 contains 15 residues. Germline V gene lookup returns CDR1 SGHAT and CDR2 FQNNGV. V was clipped by 0 bases and J by 5 bases, with 11 bases between them. CDR3 sequence: CASSLDGTTDQPQHF. CDR3 sequence (DNA): TGTGCCAGCAGCTTAGATGGGACAACGGATCAGCCCCAGCATTTT.

This clonotype appeared a few times. The rearrangement joins TRBV24-1 to TRBJ2-7, with TRBD1 matching 7 bases. Per germline, CDR1 KGHDR and CDR2 SFDVKD. Germline trimming cut 5 bases from V and 4 bases from J; bases unmatched to any gene: 7. The CDR3 runs 14 residues. The CDR3 sequence is CATSGRGGDYEQYF. CDR3 DNA sequence: TGTGCCACCAGTGGAAGAGGGGGCGATTACGAGCAGTACTTC.

This clonotype was seen a handful of times. The J gene is TRBJ1-6, the V gene TRBV12-3 or TRBV12-4, with D possibly TRBD1 on 6 matching bases. V was pared by 3 bases and J by 10 bases, with 13 bases between. The CDR3 covers 14 residues. The CDR3 protein is CASSLEPGVSPLHF. DNA of the CDR3: TGTGCCAGCAGTTTGGAGCCAGGGGTATCACCCCTCCACTTT.